Following are 7 T cell receptor beta chains from one sample sequenced in a study of Ad26.COV2.S vaccination and SARS-CoV-2 variants (TCRdb year 2021). The treatment or condition label corresponds to: over 15 received Ad26.COV2.S at low or high dose, single or two shots; a few received placebo; per-sample allocation not given. Repertoires of vaccine and placebo recipients were sequenced from samples collected on day 63 after the first injection. The library was obtained by the immunoSEQ multiplex PCR assay. TCRdb obtained this table from immuneACCESS and retained in-frame rearrangements with V and J assigned. These tables miss some clones; where compared with another copy, unresolved V genes account for less than half of the shortfall, and the remainder is unexplained. For this sample the table gives some 500,000 clones, of which 80% to 90% were detected only once. The top ten hold around 2.6% of the sample.

Source: peripheral blood, taken in a trial of Ad26.COV2.S vaccine versus placebo. These receptors were collected from a person aged 18-60 years who received the Ad26.COV2.S COVID-19 vaccine or a placebo.

This clone was counted a single time. The chain uses TRBV6-5 and TRBJ1-2; D remains ambiguous. Germline CDR1 MNHEY, CDR2 SVGAGI. V was clipped by 2 bases and J by 0 bases, with 10 bases between them. There are 15 residues in the CDR3. CDR3 sequence (DNA): TGTGCCAGCAGTTACGGGCGGGAAGCTAACTATGGCTACACCTTC. It codes for CASSYGREANYGYTF.

The V gene is TRBV10-3, the J gene TRBJ1-2; TRBD1 is a possible D gene (6 bases). Trimming removed 2 bases at V and 1 base at J, with 11 bases between. Germline V CDR1 and CDR2: ENHRY, SYGVKD. The CDR3 is 15 residues long. The CDR3 loop reads CAISEEGGNNYGYTF. As DNA, the CDR3 is TGTGCCATCAGTGAGGAAGGGGGGAATAACTATGGCTACACCTTC.

The rearrangement uses TRBV3-1 (or the pseudogene TRBV3-2) and TRBJ1-6; D is unresolved. Germline CDR1 LGHDT, CDR2 YNNKEL (reference sequence). The CDR3 runs 11 residues. Trimming stripped 4 bases from V and 12 bases from J, with 7 bases between. CDR3 in amino acids: CASSLGGPLHF. The CDR3 DNA sequence: TGTGCCAGCAGCCTCGGTGGACCCCTCCACTTT.

This chain uses TRBV6-6 with TRBJ1-2; the match to TRBD1 covers 7 bases. The CDR3 is made up of 16 amino acids. The V gene's germline CDR1 is MNHNY and CDR2 SVGAGI (reference sequence). Trimming cost V 6 bases and J 3 bases; bases outside gene matches: 13. The CDR3 DNA reads as TGTGCCAGCAGCGAGCCGCCGGGACAGTACTACTATGGCTACACCTTC. It is translated as CASSEPPGQYYYGYTF.

CDR3 coding DNA: TGTGCCAGCAGCCCATCCCCCCCAGGACGGTATAGCAATCAGCCCCAGCATTTT. Protein: CASSPSPPGRYSNQPQHF. This chain uses TRBV11-2 with TRBJ1-5; D is unresolved. Germline-derived CDR1 and CDR2 are SGHAT and FQNNGV. V lost 5 bases and J 0 bases, leaving 20 bases between the germline ends. This CDR3 has 18 residues.

V gene TRBV4-2 combines with J gene TRBJ1-6; a weak D match, TRBD1 (6 bases). From germline, CDR1 is LGHNA and CDR2 YNFKEQ. V gave up 2 bases and J gave up 10 bases, with 18 bases separating them. The CDR3 runs 16 residues. The DNA of the CDR3 is TGTGCCAGCAGCCAACTCTGGAGGGCCAGGGGCTCACCCCTCCACTTT. This encodes CASSQLWRARGSPLHF.

V gene TRBV11-3 combines with J gene TRBJ2-2; D gene ambiguous. This CDR3 is built from 17 residues. Germline V gene lookup returns CDR1 SGHNT and CDR2 YENEEA. V lost 0 bases and J 0 bases, leaving 11 bases between the germline ends. CDR3 region: CASSLDRAGSNTGELFF. CDR3 nucleotide sequence: TGTGCCAGCAGCTTAGATCGGGCCGGGTCGAACACCGGGGAGCTGTTTTTT.